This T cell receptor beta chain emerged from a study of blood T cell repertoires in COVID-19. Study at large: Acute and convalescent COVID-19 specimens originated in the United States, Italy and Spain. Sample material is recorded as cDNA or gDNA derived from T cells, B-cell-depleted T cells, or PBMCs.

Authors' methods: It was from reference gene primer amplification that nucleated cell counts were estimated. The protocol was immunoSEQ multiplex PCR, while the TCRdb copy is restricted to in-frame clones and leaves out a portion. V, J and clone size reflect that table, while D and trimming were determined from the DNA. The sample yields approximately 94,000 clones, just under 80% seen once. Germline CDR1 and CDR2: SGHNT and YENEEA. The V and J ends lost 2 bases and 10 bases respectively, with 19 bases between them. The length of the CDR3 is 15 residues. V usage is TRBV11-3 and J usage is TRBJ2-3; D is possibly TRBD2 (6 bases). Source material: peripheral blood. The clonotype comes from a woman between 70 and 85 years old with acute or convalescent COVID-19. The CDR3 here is CASSLLVAAEGAQYF. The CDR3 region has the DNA TGTGCCAGCAGCTTATTGGTGGCAGCGGAGGGAGCGCAGTATTTT.